The next 27 T cell receptor beta chains were all read from a single sample in a study of radiotherapy plus CTLA-4 blockade in lung cancer. Clones were sequenced by immunoSEQ multiplex PCR, and TCRdb holds only the in-frame ones, with some missing. The sample has fewer than 150,000 clones; around 75% are singletons. Sequenced material: peripheral blood, taken from a patient treated with radiotherapy plus ipilimumab. These receptor sequences come from a human donor with non-small cell lung cancer who had a partial response to radiotherapy plus ipilimumab.

The chain is built from TRBV7-2 and TRBJ2-7; 7 bases match TRBD2. The CDR3 contains 13 residues. The germline CDR1 and CDR2 sequences are SGHTA and FQGNSA. With V trimmed by 10 bases and J by 3 bases, 9 bases remained unmatched. CDR3 coding DNA: TGTGCCACGGCCCCTAGCGGTAACTACGAGCAGTACGTC. This codes for CATAPSGNYEQYV.

In its sample, this clone was seen a few times. The CDR3 loop reads CATSSLRGHQETQYF. CDR3 sequence (DNA): TGTGCCACCAGCAGTCTCAGGGGGCATCAAGAGACCCAGTACTTC. The rearrangement joins TRBV15 to TRBJ2-5; TRBD1 matches 8 bases. V was clipped by 3 bases and J by 2 bases; unmatched bases: 5. CDR1 is LNHNV, CDR2 YYDKDF, per germline (reference sequence). The length of the CDR3 is 15 residues.

The rearrangement links TRBV28 to TRBJ1-2; 7 bases agree with TRBD1. Germline trimming cut 4 bases from V and 4 bases from J; bases unmatched to any gene: 9. Germline V CDR1 and CDR2: MDHEN, SYDVKM. The CDR3 covers 15 residues. The CDR3 reads CASSSPGQAGYGYTF. CDR3 in DNA: TGTGCCAGCAGTTCCCCCGGACAGGCTGGCTATGGCTACACCTTC.

The V call is TRBV7-2, the J call TRBJ2-5, with D perhaps TRBD1 (6 bases). The CDR3 spans 14 residues. The germline V and J ends were trimmed by 4 bases and 3 bases, with 12 bases remaining between them. From germline, CDR1 is SGHTA and CDR2 FQGNSA. The CDR3 DNA sequence: TGTGCCAGCAGCTATGGTGGACAGAAAGAGACCCAGTACTTC. Translating it yields CASSYGGQKETQYF.

The chain links TRBV7-2 to TRBJ2-1, with unresolved D. Germline lookup yields CDR1 SGHTA and CDR2 FQGNSA. V was trimmed by 5 bases and J by 7 bases, leaving 18 bases between them. The CDR3 sequence is 15 residues long. The CDR3 reads CASSPPGPTGNEQFF. CDR3 coding DNA: TGTGCCAGCAGCCCTCCGGGTCCAACGGGTAATGAGCAGTTCTTC.

This chain joins TRBV5-6 and TRBJ2-5; 7 bases align to TRBD2. The CDR3 totals 15 residues. V lost 4 bases to trimming and J lost 1 base; unmatched junction nucleotides: 7. Looked up from germline, CDR1 is SGHDT and CDR2 is YYEEEE. The DNA of the CDR3 is TGTGCCAGCAGCCCCGGGACTACCTCCCAAGAGACCCAGTACTTC. Amino acids: CASSPGTTSQETQYF.

V is TRBV27 and J is TRBJ1-1; no firm D call. V lost 2 bases to trimming and J lost 8 bases, with 18 bases between them. Germline CDR1 reads MNHEY; CDR2 reads SMNVEV (reference sequence). The CDR3 is 15 amino acids. As DNA, the CDR3 is TGTGCCAGCAGTTTAGGCGGAGGCCCCTTTAGCGAAGCTTTCTTT. Translated, it gives CASSLGGGPFSEAFF.

The chain employs TRBV6-1 and TRBJ2-7; D is uncertain. The V and J ends lost 8 bases and 1 base respectively, with 12 bases between them. Germline-derived CDR1 and CDR2 are MNHNS and SASEGT. The CDR3 runs to 13 residues. This CDR3 reads CASAKTNSYEQYV. The CDR3 bases are TGTGCCAGCGCTAAAACTAATTCCTACGAGCAGTACGTC.

This clone was counted once. The gene calls are TRBV10-2 and TRBJ2-7; D uncertain. The V and J ends lost 3 bases and 6 bases respectively, with 15 bases between them. Germline V lookup: CDR1 WSHSY, CDR2 SAAADI. The CDR3 is made up of 14 amino acids. DNA of the CDR3: TGCGCCAGCAGTGATCTAGTTGTCTCTACCGAGCAGTACTTC. Its protein is CASSDLVVSTEQYF.

The chain is built from TRBV15 and TRBJ2-2; unclear D gene. The germline gives CDR1 LNHNV, CDR2 YYDKDF (reference sequence). The CDR3 is 22 residues long. V was clipped by 0 bases and J by 0 bases, with 26 bases between them. The chain's CDR3 is CATSRDNEQPEIPPTNTGELFF. CDR3 coding DNA: TGTGCCACCAGCAGAGATAATGAACAGCCAGAGATTCCCCCTACGAACACCGGGGAGCTGTTTTTT. The variable domain in full, with the rest retrieved from reference TRBV15 and TRBJ2-2, is DAMVIQNPRYQVTQFGKPVTLSCSQTLNHNVMYWYQQKSSQAPKLLFHYYDKDFNNEADTPDNFQSRRPNTSFCFLDIRSPGLGDTAMYLCATSRDNEQPEIPPTNTGELFFGEGSRLTVL.

This sequence joins TRBV20-1 and TRBJ2-7; 8 bases are shared with TRBD1. This CDR3 contains 11 residues. With 6 bases clipped from V and 5 bases from J, the junction kept 3 bases outside the gene matches. Germline V gives CDR1 DFQATT, CDR2 SNEGSKA (reference sequence). CDR3 in amino acids: CSATQGDEQYV. For the CDR3, the DNA is TGCAGTGCCACACAGGGGGACGAGCAGTACGTC.

CDR3 nucleotides: TGTGCCAGCAGCTTAGTCACGGCGGGGGGCTACACCTTC. Its protein product is CASSLVTAGGYTF. V usage is TRBV7-8 and J usage is TRBJ1-2; D uncertain. This CDR3 has 13 residues. CDR1 is SGHVS and CDR2 is FQNEAQ in the germline V gene. V lost 1 base, J lost 8 bases, and 11 bases lay in between.

The gene calls are TRBV9 and TRBJ2-1, with TRBD1 as a possible D gene (5 bases). CDR3 length: 16 amino acids. The V gene's germline CDR1 is SGDLS and CDR2 YYNGEE. V was clipped by 0 bases and J by 8 bases, with 18 bases between them. CDR3 loop: CASSVAGRVGGDEQFF. As DNA, the CDR3 is TGTGCCAGCAGCGTAGCGGGCAGGGTAGGTGGGGATGAGCAGTTCTTC.

This clone was counted only a few times. The genes are TRBV6-1 and TRBJ1-4; a weak D match, TRBD1 (5 bases). The CDR3 length is 15 residues. Germline V gene lookup returns CDR1 MNHNS and CDR2 SASEGT. V lost 0 bases, J lost 8 bases, and 13 bases lay in between. The CDR3 DNA follows: TGTGCCAGCAGTGAAGCGAGGGGAGGTCGGGAAAAACTGTTTTTT. This translates into CASSEARGGREKLFF.

This chain uses TRBV30 with TRBJ2-6; D unclear. The CDR3 extends over 15 amino acids. The germline gives CDR1 GTSNPN, CDR2 SVGIG (reference sequence). Trimming pared 7 bases from V and 0 bases from J, leaving 13 bases between. This CDR3 reads CASSGRLSGANVLTF. The CDR3 nucleotides read TGTGCCTCCTCGGGTCGGCTCTCTGGGGCCAACGTCCTGACTTTC.

V gene TRBV7-3 combines with J gene TRBJ2-1, with D perhaps TRBD2 (6 bases). Germline-derived CDR1 and CDR2 are SGHTA and FQGTGA. The CDR3 contains 13 residues. Deletions cut 1 base from V and 9 bases from J, with 10 bases between. CDR3 sequence (DNA): TGTGCCAGCAGCTTAAGGGACGGGAGTGAGCAGTTCTTC. Protein sequence: CASSLRDGSEQFF. Looking up the rest from reference TRBV7-3 and TRBJ2-1 gives the full variable domain: GAGVSQTPSNKVTEKGKYVELRCDPISGHTALYWYRQSLGQGPEFLIYFQGTGAADDSGLPNDRFFAVRPEGSVSTLKIQRTERGDSAVYLCASSLRDGSEQFFGPGTRLTVL.

In regard to this clone: This CDR3 is missing its conserved last phenylalanine or tryptophan, likely due to a read error. The DNA is left out, because the CDR3 cannot be placed on it with certainty; the CDR3 is given as TCRdb lists it. The J gene is TRBJ1-2, the V gene TRBV6-1; the table gives TRBD1 as D, unverified against the DNA. Germline V gene sequence: CDR1 MNHNS, CDR2 SASEGT. The CDR3 extends over 13 residues, inclusive of both ends. The CDR3 protein is CASSESDRGEELV.

The chain uses TRBV4-1 and TRBJ1-2; possibly TRBD1 for D (5 bases). The CDR3 runs to 15 residues. Germline V gene sequence: CDR1 MGHRA, CDR2 YSYEKL. Trimming removed 0 bases from V and 4 bases from J, with 12 bases in between. The CDR3 spells CASSQDWRGSYGYTF. The CDR3 DNA reads as TGCGCCAGCAGCCAAGATTGGCGGGGGTCCTATGGCTACACCTTC.

V is TRBV2 and J is TRBJ2-1, with D tentatively TRBD2 (5 bases). Germline V gene data show CDR1 as SNHLY and CDR2 as FYNNEI. The CDR3 has 15 amino acids. Trimming removed 7 bases at V and 5 bases at J, with 18 bases between. Here the CDR3 reads CASKPTVTGNNEQFF. CDR3 nucleotides: TGTGCCAGCAAGCCCACAGTCACCGGGAACAATGAGCAGTTCTTC. Complete variable domain (other parts from reference TRBV2 and TRBJ2-1): EPEVTQTPSHQVTQMGQEVILRCVPISNHLYFYWYRQILGQKVEFLVSFYNNEISEKSEIFDDQFSVERPDGSNFTLKIRSTKLEDSAMYFCASKPTVTGNNEQFFGPGTRLTVL.

This sequence joins TRBV28 and TRBJ1-1, with a weak D call TRBD1 (5 bases). The germline gives CDR1 MDHEN, CDR2 SYDVKM. CDR3 length: 14 amino acids. V was clipped by 10 bases and J by 1 base, with 16 bases between them. In nucleotides, the CDR3 is TGTGCCACCCTGTGGGGCAGCCAGAACACTGAAGCTTTCTTT. Amino acids: CATLWGSQNTEAFF.

The chain carries TRBV15 and TRBJ1-1; 8 nucleotides line up with TRBD1. J gave up 10 bases and V 0 bases, and 13 bases lay outside the gene matches. The germline CDR1 and CDR2 sequences are LNHNV and YYDKDF (reference sequence). The CDR3 sequence is 16 residues long. DNA for the CDR3: TGTGCCACCAGCAGAGATCCCCTCTCAGGGGGCGCAGGAGCTTTCTTT. Its protein product is CATSRDPLSGGAGAFF.

This chain connects TRBV19 to TRBJ1-2; the match to TRBD1 covers 10 bases. The CDR3 has 16 residues. The trim removed 5 bases at V and 7 bases at J, leaving 13 bases unmatched. Germline V gives CDR1 LNHDA, CDR2 SQIVND (reference sequence). CDR3 residues: CASSPRGQGSPFGYTF. The CDR3 nucleotides read TGTGCCAGTAGTCCCCGGGGACAGGGGTCCCCCTTTGGCTACACCTTC.

The rearrangement joins TRBV19 to TRBJ2-3; the D is unclear. V was clipped by 7 bases and J by 0 bases, with 14 bases between them. The CDR3 extends over 15 amino acids. Germline V gene data show CDR1 as LNHDA and CDR2 as SQIVND (reference sequence). The CDR3 DNA reads TGTGCCAGTAAATTTGGGCAAGCTAGCACAGATACGCAGTATTTT. Amino acid sequence: CASKFGQASTDTQYF.

V and J are TRBV5-8 and TRBJ2-5; 7 nucleotides align to TRBD2. The J segment lost 10 bases and the V segment lost 3 bases, leaving 15 bases of the junction unmatched. This CDR3 contains 15 residues. In germline, CDR1 is SGHTS, CDR2 YDEGEE. The CDR3 is CASSSKAGTGRDQYF. CDR3 DNA: TGTGCCAGCAGCTCTAAAGCGGGAACGGGCCGGGACCAGTACTTC.

The V call is TRBV5-1, the J call TRBJ2-2; 7 bases map to TRBD1. Per the germline V gene, CDR1 is SGHRS and CDR2 is YFSETQ. This CDR3 region has 16 residues. Trimming at V came to 2 bases and at J to 6 bases, leaving 10 bases not matched to a gene. This chain's CDR3 is CASSFHGQDGSGELFF. Here the CDR3 DNA reads TGCGCCAGCAGCTTTCACGGACAGGATGGTTCCGGGGAGCTGTTTTTT.

This clone was seen only once. This rearrangement joins TRBV19 to TRBJ2-7; 12 nucleotides match TRBD1. Per germline, CDR1 LNHDA and CDR2 SQIVND (reference sequence). This CDR3 region has 15 residues. V lost 4 bases, J lost 5 bases, and 6 bases stayed unmatched. Here the CDR3 DNA reads TGTGCCAGTAGTAGTCGCGGGACAGGGGGCCACGAGCAGTACTTC. It encodes CASSSRGTGGHEQYF.

As DNA, the CDR3 is TGTGCCATCAGTGAACCGACAGCTGCCTACGAGCAGTACTTC. Its translation: CAISEPTAAYEQYF. The chain employs TRBV10-3 and TRBJ2-7; maybe TRBD1 (5 bases). Germline V gives CDR1 ENHRY, CDR2 SYGVKD. With 3 bases removed from V and 2 bases from J, the gap between germline ends came to 11 bases. The CDR3 has 14 amino acids.